The 6 T cell receptor beta chains below come from one sample, sequenced in a study of cytomegalovirus exposure and HLA in healthy donors (dated by TCRdb to the late 2010s). The library was made by the immunoSEQ multiplex PCR assay. For the multiplex PCR, a mixture combining 60 forward primers for TCR Vbeta segments and 13 reverse primers for TCR Jbeta segments was used. The clones in this table, taken by TCRdb from immuneACCESS, are in-frame only. Not every clone is retained; where verified, under half of the shortfall comes from an unresolved V gene, and the cause of the rest is unknown. The sample table holds roughly 180,000 clones, of which 80% were seen once. Clones ranked in the top ten supply around 1.4% of the sample. Material: PBMCs. The origin of the receptors is a girl aged 5 to 17 in good health and CMV-seropositive.

In this sample, this clone turned up a few times. The chain uses TRBV6-1 and TRBJ2-5; 10 positions agree with TRBD1. The V gene's germline CDR1 is MNHNS and CDR2 SASEGT. V gave up 3 bases and J gave up 5 bases; unmatched junction bases: 6. The CDR3 covers 15 residues. This chain's CDR3 is CASSDPGTGDETQYF. CDR3 bases: TGTGCCAGCAGTGACCCCGGGACAGGGGATGAGACCCAGTACTTC.

The chain couples TRBV19 to TRBJ1-5; TRBD1 matches at 10 bases. With V trimmed by 7 bases and J by 5 bases, 8 bases remained unmatched. CDR3 length: 15 amino acids. The germline V gene encodes CDR1 LNHDA and CDR2 SQIVND (reference sequence). Written as DNA, the CDR3 is TGTGCCAGTACAGTCGGGACAGGGGTCGATCAGCCCCAGCATTTT. It specifies CASTVGTGVDQPQHF.

This chain links TRBV6-5 with TRBJ2-3; D not resolved. The germline V and J ends were trimmed by 5 bases and 0 bases, with 9 bases remaining between them. Germline values: CDR1 MNHEY, CDR2 SVGAGI. The CDR3 extends over 14 amino acids. This chain's CDR3 is CASSPLFSTDTQYF. The CDR3 bases are TGTGCCAGCAGTCCCCTGTTTAGCACAGATACGCAGTATTTT.

The chain joins TRBV7-2 to TRBJ1-5, with a possible D match to TRBD1 (5 bases). The germline gives CDR1 SGHTA, CDR2 FQGNSA. This CDR3 has 13 amino acids. Trimming took off 5 bases at V and 6 bases at J, with 11 bases between the two ends. CDR3 region: CASSPGRGQPQHF. DNA for the CDR3: TGTGCCAGCAGCCCCGGAAGGGGTCAGCCCCAGCATTTT.

Here the CDR3 reads CASSLVGWGTYGAFF. In nucleotides, the CDR3 is TGTGCCAGCAGCTTGGTGGGTTGGGGGACATACGGAGCTTTCTTT. This chain connects TRBV5-6 to TRBJ1-1; tentatively, D is TRBD1 (6 bases). The V gene lost 0 bases and the J gene lost 10 bases, with 19 bases spanning the gap. The CDR3 is 15 residues long. Germline V gene data show CDR1 as SGHDT and CDR2 as YYEEEE.

This clone was found a few times. This rearrangement joins TRBV2 to TRBJ2-3; 13 bases map to TRBD2. V trimming: 2 bases; J trimming: 6 bases; junction bases outside the gene matches: 8. This CDR3 is built from 17 residues. The germline gives CDR1 SNHLY, CDR2 FYNNEI. The CDR3 DNA is TGTGCCAGCAGTGAATTACTAGCGGGAGGGCCGGATGATACGCAGTATTTT. It yields the protein CASSELLAGGPDDTQYF. The complete variable domain, with remaining parts taken from reference TRBV2 and TRBJ2-3, reads EPEVTQTPSHQVTQMGQEVILRCVPISNHLYFYWYRQILGQKVEFLVSFYNNEISEKSEIFDDQFSVERPDGSNFTLKIRSTKLEDSAMYFCASSELLAGGPDDTQYFGPGTRLTVL.